This section outlines one T cell receptor (beta chain) sequence together with its context. The repertoire was sequenced with immunoSEQ multiplex PCR; TCRdb's copy has only in-frame clones and lacks some. The sample carries about 200,000 clones, almost 85% recorded once. With 4 bases removed from V and 2 bases from J, the gap between germline ends came to 29 bases. This CDR3 contains 21 residues. CDR1 MDHEN and CDR2 SYDVKM come from the germline V gene. These data originate in a study of blood T cell repertoires in COVID-19. The sample consisted of peripheral blood. The receptor comes from a middle-aged woman with acute or convalescent COVID-19. V is TRBV28 and J is TRBJ1-4; D might be TRBD1 (6 bases). The CDR3 DNA reads as TGTGCCAGCAGTTCACTCATCCCCACAGGGAGAAGGGGGTTGACTAATGAAAAACTGTTTTTT. It specifies CASSSLIPTGRRGLTNEKLFF.